Below, one T cell receptor (beta chain) is given with its context. Its specific antigen is unknown. No base-level quality is on record; no much larger clone is a single base apart. The method behind the library was the immunoSEQ multiplex PCR assay. To provide template for TCR sequencing, every sample had RNA extracted and reverse transcribed into cDNA. First-strand cDNA was synthesized with SuperScript III using a 2:1 mix of oligo-dT and random hexamers. A synthetic immune receptor repertoire was used to gauge amplification bias, and whatever bias remained was removed computationally. As for the authors' bioinformatics: Raw reads were preprocessed to remove errors, and CDR3 was defined according to IMGT conventions as the region from the conserved cysteine to phenylalanine. Clonality was computed by normalizing Shannon entropy by log2 of the number of productive unique TCRs and subtracting the result from 1. Whether each scalp clone was CD4 or CD8 was inferred by checking scalp TCRbeta sequences against the CD4 and CD8 repertoires from sorted blood. This immuneACCESS table, as held by TCRdb, lists in-frame sequences with V and J called but not all clones. Of the missing ones, under half trace to an unresolved V gene in checked studies; the others have no known cause. V and J calls and clone size are those listed in that table; D and trimming were worked out from the DNA. The sample data list about 190,000 clones, and around three fifths of these were observed just once. Just over 1% of the sample lies in the top ten.

The time point label, as the study defines it: around 26 weeks on oral tofacitinib. This specimen's treatment or condition label, per the study, means: oral pan-JAK inhibitor, 5-10 mg twice daily. From alopecia areata patients, peripheral blood was collected along with lesional scalp punch biopsies. PBMCs were separated by density centrifugation and stained for CD3, CD4 and CD8, after which CD4+ and CD8+ T cells were sorted on a FACSAria. The data derive from a study of CD8+ T cells in alopecia areata (dated by TCRdb to between 2018 and 2020). Study-wide context: Treated patients were enrolled in an open-label pilot trial of oral tofacitinib at 5 to 10 mg twice daily for moderate-to-severe alopecia areata. Tofacitinib was administered for 6 to 18 months, and 6 months of follow-up off drug were then conducted to assess delayed response and recurrence. In treated patients, disease severity was measured using the SALT score, which gives the percentage of scalp surface area affected. In both human patients and the C3H/HeJ mouse model, the study applied high-throughput TCRbeta sequencing to look at T cell clonal expansion in alopecia areata. Human TCRbeta sequencing covered scalp tissue and sorted CD4+ and CD8+ peripheral blood T cells from patchy and totalis/universalis alopecia areata patients and healthy controls. Biopsies were taken from tofacitinib-treated patients at baseline and at 4 and 24 weeks of treatment, and a later scalp biopsy was taken in several of the tofacitinib-treated patients. Scalp clonality was compared across normal scalp (n=4), patchy alopecia areata scalp (n=8), and alopecia totalis/universalis scalp (n=8). The RNA source kit depended on sample type: the PAXgene miRNA kit for fixed scalp, the miRNeasy kit for PBMCs, and the RNeasy kit for mouse skin. TCRbeta CDR3 regions were amplified by immunoSEQ multiplex PCR with 35 Vbeta forward and 13 Jbeta reverse primers. Overall results and qualifications from the work: TCR sequences shared between patients were less clear than in mice, possibly partly because of HLA diversity in the patient population. Scalp TCR repertoire analysis is complicated because resident alphabeta T cells in normal human skin are also sequenced, whereas mouse skin is dominated by gammadelta T cells. During tofacitinib treatment, many expanded lesional clones stuck around in both scalp and blood, and this persistence may partly explain why relapse happens after treatment is stopped. Because the treated cohort was small and had only one nonresponder, larger studies are needed to examine links between baseline CD8+ expansion and response. Higher clonality and more expanded CD8+ clones were observed in lesional scalp than in normal scalp, particularly in alopecia totalis/universalis, a finding suggestive of antigenic drive. With tofacitinib, both scalp clonality and the number of expanded CD8+ clones among the top 100 scalp clones went down significantly.

The trim is 9 bases for V and 4 bases for J, with a gap of 15 bases between the germline ends. CDR1 and CDR2 are drawn from the germline V gene: ENHRY, SYGVKD. The CDR3 contains 14 residues, cysteine and phenylalanine counted. Kept here is only the CDR3 DNA, which spans 42 bases and is read in frame from base 1. This TCR was sampled from a human donor with alopecia areata. The V and J genes are TRBV10-3 and TRBJ2-2; the D call is tentative, TRBD1 or TRBD2, as each matches 5 bases. The material sequenced was CD4+ T cells sorted from blood, taken at week 24, from a patient treated with tofacitinib. At the DNA level, the sequence is TGTGCCATGGGGCCTCTAGCAGGCACCGGGGAGCTGTTTTTT. It specifies CAMGPLAGTGELFF.